The clone carrying this TCR beta chain was counted only a few times. Its antigen remains unidentified. Synthesis of cDNA was accomplished via 5'RACE employing 10-nucleotide random UMIs. One entry per CDR3 protein, called by TCRdb with MiXCR from the 5' RACE reads. The sample records tens of thousands of distinct CDR3 sequences, under 2% being singletons. 2 million unsorted PBMCs were stored in RNAlater at -80 °C before RNA extraction. The sample is drawn from a study of neurological immune-mediated disorders. The germline CDR1 and CDR2 sequences are DFQATT and SNEGSKA (reference sequence). V dropped 2 bases and J dropped 1 base, with 12 bases sitting between them. The CDR3 extends over 15 amino acids. Points from the study as a whole: The greatest TCR clonal expansion appeared in HTLV-1-associated myelopathy and the smallest, falling below healthy controls, in multiple sclerosis.

Sequenced material: PBMCs. This TCR came from a woman aged 40 to 50 with multiple sclerosis. V and J are TRBV20-1 and TRBJ2-1, with D possibly TRBD2 on 5 matching bases. CDR3 nucleotide sequence: TGCAGTGCTAGATCTTACCGGGAATCCTACAATGAGCAGTTCTTC. Protein: CSARSYRESYNEQFF.